Reported below is one T cell receptor beta chain. Authors of the study amplified TCR beta CDR3 regions from RNA transcripts. First-round RT-PCR with HTBI primers amplified the TCR CDR3 region. A single record per CDR3 protein comes from TCRdb applying MiXCR to the multiplex PCR reads. The table records some 350,000 distinct CDR3 sequences, 20% to 25% of them present only once. This specimen belongs to a study of T cells in Graves' hyperthyroidism and ophthalmopathy. About the study: It was at initial diagnosis, before any treatment, that peripheral blood was collected.

The CDR3 totals 12 residues. V lost 7 bases and J 8 bases, leaving 17 bases between the germline ends. Germline CDR1 reads SQVTM; CDR2 reads ANQGSEA. Not enrolled were patients with uncontrolled infection, other autoimmune disease, pregnancy or lactation. Material for sequencing was blood. The rearrangement links TRBV29-1 to TRBJ1-2; D gene ambiguous. The sequence was obtained from a man aged 45-60 years with Graves' hyperthyroidism. CDR3 in DNA: TGCAGCGCACAGACCGCGGGTAAAGGCTACACCTTC. Amino acid sequence: CSAQTAGKGYTF.